This TCR beta chain was documented in a study of cytomegalovirus exposure and HLA in healthy donors. The ends were cut back, 6 bases at V and 8 bases at J, with 13 bases in the middle. There are 12 residues in the CDR3. Germline CDR1 is MDHEN and CDR2 is SYDVKM. With regard to this clone: No antigen is known for it.

This PCR relied on a set of 60 Vbeta primers and 13 Jbeta primers. The authors' processing: In a later analysis, 80 million to 100 million unique TCR beta chains included roughly 11 million shared by two or more donors. This table comes from immunoSEQ multiplex PCR, and its TCRdb copy is limited to in-frame clones, with some not included. D and trimming were read from the DNA, whereas the V and J calls and clone size are those reported in that table. This table has over 120,000 clones, 75% to 90% appearing once. Healthy individuals who donated bone marrow served as the donors. The study's findings and limits: Analyses of presence and absence presupposed an approximately uniform sequencing depth across donors.

This TCR came from a middle-aged man in good health and CMV-seronegative. Material for sequencing was PBMCs. V gene TRBV28 combines with J gene TRBJ1-1; tentative D call: TRBD1 (5 bases). The CDR3 region has the DNA TGTGCCAGCAGATCTCAGGGCAAGGAAGCTTTCTTT. Amino acids: CASRSQGKEAFF.